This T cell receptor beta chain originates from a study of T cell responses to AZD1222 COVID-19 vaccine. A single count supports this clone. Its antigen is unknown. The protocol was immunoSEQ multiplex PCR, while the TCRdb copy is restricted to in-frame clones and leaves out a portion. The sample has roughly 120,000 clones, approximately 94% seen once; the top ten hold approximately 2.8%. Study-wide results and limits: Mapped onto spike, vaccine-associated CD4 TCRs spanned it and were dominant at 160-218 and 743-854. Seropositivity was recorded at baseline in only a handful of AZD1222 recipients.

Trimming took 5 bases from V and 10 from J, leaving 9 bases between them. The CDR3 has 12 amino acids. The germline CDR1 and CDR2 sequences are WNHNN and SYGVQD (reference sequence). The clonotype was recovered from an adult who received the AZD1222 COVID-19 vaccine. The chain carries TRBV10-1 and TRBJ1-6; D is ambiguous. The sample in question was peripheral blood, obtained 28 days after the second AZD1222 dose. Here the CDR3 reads CASSPAGSPLHF. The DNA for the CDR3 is TGCGCCAGCAGTCCCGCCGGCTCACCCCTCCACTTT.